The next 12 T cell receptor beta chains were all read from a single sample in a study of T cell repertoires in cytomegalovirus infection. Antigens of these TCRs are unknown. MiXCR, applied by TCRdb to the reads, yields one record per CDR3 protein. The table lists hundreds of thousands of distinct CDR3 sequences, around 32% of them singletons, with about 20% in the top ten. The sample in question was cultured PBMCs, obtained from culture after CMV antigen stimulation. These receptors came from a human donor in good health (CMV status not recorded). Some clones in this sample may be carry-over from other donors' samples.

This clonotype was counted only a few times. For the CDR3, the DNA is TGTGCCAGCAGGGGACGGGACAGGGGCTACACTGAAGCTTTCTTT. Its translation is CASRGRDRGYTEAFF. The rearrangement joins TRBV2 to TRBJ1-1; 10 bases agree with TRBD1. CDR3 length equals 15 residues. Germline V CDR1 and CDR2: SNHLY, FYNNEI. V lost 6 bases to trimming and J lost 3 bases; unmatched junction nucleotides: 7. Based on the CDR3 plus reference TRBV2 and TRBJ1-1, the full variable domain is EPEVTQTPSHQVTQMGQEVILRCVPISNHLYFYWYRQILGQKVEFLVSFYNNEISEKSEIFDDQFSVERPDGSNFTLKIRSTKLEDSAMYFCASRGRDRGYTEAFFGQGTRLTVV.

CDR3 DNA sequence: TGCAGCGCCGAGGGGGCCCAAGAGACCCAGTACTTC. Translating it yields CSAEGAQETQYF. This chain uses TRBV29-1 with TRBJ2-5, with 7 bases matching TRBD1. V lost 7 bases to trimming and J lost 1 base; unmatched junction nucleotides: 3. The CDR3 runs to 12 residues. Germline V CDR1 and CDR2: SQVTM, ANQGSEA. The full variable domain, completed using reference TRBV29-1 and TRBJ2-5, is SAVISQKPSRDICQRGTSLTIQCQVDSQVTMMFWYRQQPGQSLTLIATANQGSEATYESGFVIDKFPISRPNLTFSTLTVSNMSPEDSSIYLCSAEGAQETQYFGPGTRLLVL.

This chain connects TRBV7-2 to TRBJ2-7; possibly TRBD1 for D (6 bases). Trimming removed 5 bases from V and 0 bases from J, with 11 bases in between. Per germline, CDR1 SGHTA and CDR2 FQGNSA. This CDR3 region has 14 residues. Written as DNA, the CDR3 is TGTGCCAGCAGCCCCGGGACATACTCCTACGAGCAGTACTTC. As protein: CASSPGTYSYEQYF.

The DNA of the CDR3 is TGCAGTGCTAGATTCACTAGCGGGGGCTACGAGCAGTACTTC. Translated: CSARFTSGGYEQYF. V usage is TRBV20-1 and J usage is TRBJ2-7; TRBD2 matches 11 bases. Germline CDR1 and CDR2: DFQATT and SNEGSKA (reference sequence). The CDR3 has 14 amino acids. The V segment lost 2 bases and the J segment 3 bases; nucleotides outside the gene matches: 3.

The chain recombines TRBV2 with TRBJ1-2; tentative D call: TRBD1 (5 bases). The CDR3 spans 14 residues. With 4 bases removed from V and 0 bases from J, the gap between germline ends came to 9 bases. Germline loops: CDR1 SNHLY, CDR2 FYNNEI. The chain's CDR3 is CASSVGATNYGYTF. The CDR3, as DNA: TGTGCCAGCAGTGTTGGGGCTACTAACTATGGCTACACCTTC.

The rearrangement uses TRBV7-2 and TRBJ2-3; 8 nucleotides align to TRBD2. The CDR3 runs 17 residues. J gave up 4 bases and V 3 bases, and 12 bases lay outside the gene matches. CDR1 and CDR2 (germline): SGHTA, FQGNSA. CDR3 sequence reads: CASSFEGGLVFADTQYF. The CDR3 coding sequence is TGTGCCAGCAGCTTCGAAGGGGGACTAGTGTTTGCAGATACGCAGTATTTT. Based on the CDR3 plus reference TRBV7-2 and TRBJ2-3, the full variable domain is GAGVSQSPSNKVTEKGKDVELRCDPISGHTALYWYRQSLGQGLEFLIYFQGNSAPDKSGLPSDRFSAERTGGSVSTLTIQRTQQEDSAVYLCASSFEGGLVFADTQYFGPGTRLTVL.

This clonotype was recorded a few times. This sequence joins TRBV24-1 and TRBJ2-1; 14 bases are a match to TRBD2. CDR1 is KGHDR, CDR2 SFDVKD, per germline. The CDR3 runs 17 residues. CDR3 protein: CAIEAGTSGSSSNEQFF. In DNA form, the CDR3 reads TGTGCGATTGAAGCCGGGACTAGCGGGAGTTCAAGCAATGAGCAGTTCTTC.

This clonotype was seen a single time. The J gene is TRBJ2-7, the V gene TRBV3-1; possibly TRBD2 for D (5 bases). Trimming cost V 3 bases and J 6 bases, with 12 bases left between them. Germline V gene data show CDR1 as LGHDT and CDR2 as YNNKEL (reference sequence). The CDR3 has 13 residues. CDR3 sequence reads: CASSQRTEGEQYF. The DNA for the CDR3 is TGTGCCAGCAGCCAGCGGACTGAGGGCGAGCAGTACTTC.

The chain links TRBV7-4 to TRBJ2-2; D may be TRBD1 (7 bases). Germline CDR1 is SGHVT and CDR2 is SQSDAQ. The CDR3 loop spans 17 amino acids. Trimming shortened V by 5 bases and J by 3 bases, and 19 bases separated the two germline ends. The CDR3 DNA is TGTGCCAGCAGCCTACCAGGAGGAGGGGGCCACACCGGGGAGCTGTTTTTT. Its protein is CASSLPGGGGHTGELFF.

This clonotype was counted many times. This chain connects TRBV6-1 to TRBJ1-5; D gene unclear. The CDR3 is 15 residues long. Germline V gene data show CDR1 as MNHNS and CDR2 as SASEGT. The germline V and J ends were trimmed by 8 bases and 0 bases, with 14 bases remaining between them. CDR3 sequence reads: CASRNLIRSNQPQHF. In DNA form, the CDR3 reads TGTGCCAGCCGAAACCTAATTCGTAGCAATCAGCCCCAGCATTTT.

This clonotype was seen a few times. V and J are TRBV11-2 and TRBJ1-4; 10 nucleotides line up with TRBD1. V gave up 6 bases and J gave up 6 bases; unmatched junction bases: 7. The CDR3 extends over 15 amino acids. Germline V lookup: CDR1 SGHAT, CDR2 FQNNGV. The chain's CDR3 is CASRQIGTGDEKLFF. CDR3 bases: TGTGCCAGCAGGCAGATCGGGACAGGGGATGAAAAACTGTTTTTT.

A few counts support this clonotype. The genes are TRBV2 and TRBJ1-5; tentatively, D is TRBD1 (5 bases). The CDR3 spans 14 residues. Germline V gives CDR1 SNHLY, CDR2 FYNNEI. Trimming took off 5 bases at V and 0 bases at J, with 8 bases between the two ends. The CDR3 sequence is CASSLQVSNQPQHF. The CDR3 coding sequence is TGTGCCAGCAGTCTACAGGTTAGCAATCAGCCCCAGCATTTT.